The clone carrying this TCR beta chain appeared a few times. Its antigen is currently unknown. This sample was included in a study of T cells in tumors after PD-1 blockade. Study-level information: No patient had prior checkpoint blockade, systemic immunosuppression, or radiotherapy within 4 weeks. Patients received pembrolizumab 200 mg every 3 weeks or cemiplimab 350 mg every 2 weeks. Some patients also took daily vismodegib 150 mg during anti-PD-1 treatment.

The assay was immunoSEQ multiplex PCR, and TCRdb's table has in-frame clones only and misses some. Seen here are more than 45,000 clones, 79% observed once, and the top ten hold 8.7%. Broader study findings: Some novel exhausted tumor clones appeared in pre-treatment blood, suggesting peripheral recruitment.

Sequenced material: PBMCs, taken before anti-PD-1 therapy. This receptor was taken from a human donor with advanced basal cell or squamous cell carcinoma (not recorded which).

The CDR3 bases are TGTGCCAGCAGCTTGGGGGGAGGTCAGCCCCAGCATTTT. Amino acids: CASSLGGGQPQHF. The genes are TRBV5-5 and TRBJ1-5; D not certain. The CDR3 totals 13 residues. Germline V gene sequence: CDR1 SGHKS, CDR2 YYEKEE (reference sequence). The V gene lost 0 bases and the J gene lost 6 bases, with 7 bases spanning the gap. The entire variable domain, with the rest obtained from reference TRBV5-5 and TRBJ1-5, is as follows: DAGVTQSPTHLIKTRGQQVTLRCSPISGHKSVSWYQQVLGQGPQFIFQYYEKEERGRGNFPDRFSARQFPNYSSELNVNALLLGDSALYLCASSLGGGQPQHFGDGTRLSIL.